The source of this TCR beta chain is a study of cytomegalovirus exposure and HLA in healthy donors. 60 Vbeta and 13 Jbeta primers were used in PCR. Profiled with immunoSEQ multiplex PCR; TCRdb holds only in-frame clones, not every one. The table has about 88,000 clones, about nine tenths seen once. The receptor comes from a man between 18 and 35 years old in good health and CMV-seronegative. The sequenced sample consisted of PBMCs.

CDR3 DNA sequence: TGTGCCAGCAGCTTGCGGCGGGAGCCCCGGGTAGGCTACAATGAGCAGTTCTTC. Translated: CASSLRREPRVGYNEQFF. J is TRBJ2-1 and V is TRBV5-4; 7 nucleotides align to TRBD2. Losses at the gene ends were 1 base for V and 3 bases for J; bases not matched to a gene: 13. The CDR3 spans 18 residues. Germline lookup yields CDR1 SGHNT and CDR2 YYREEE (reference sequence).